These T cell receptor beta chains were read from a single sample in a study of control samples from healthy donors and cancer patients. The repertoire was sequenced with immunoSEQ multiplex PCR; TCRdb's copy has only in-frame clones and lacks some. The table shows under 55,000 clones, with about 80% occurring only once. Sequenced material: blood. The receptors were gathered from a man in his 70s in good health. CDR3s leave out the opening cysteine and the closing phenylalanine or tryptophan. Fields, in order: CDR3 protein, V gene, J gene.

ASSLSGTGLSYNEQF	TRBV27	TRBJ2-1
ASSEGATNEKLF	TRBV9	TRBJ1-4
ASSSRDRGVTEAF	TRBV19	TRBJ1-1
ASSRERQPTYGYT	TRBV2	TRBJ1-2
ASSGSLGNTIY	TRBV3-1/TRBV3-2	TRBJ1-3
SASIQGAGNTIY	TRBV20-1	TRBJ1-3
ASSLLNTGELF	TRBV2	TRBJ2-2
ASGLGLGYNEQF	TRBV5-5	TRBJ2-1
ASSRLPVGYNSPLH	TRBV4-1	TRBJ1-6
ASSQDGGRGETQY	TRBV4-1	TRBJ2-5
ASSLKQGAGNGYT	TRBV5-8	TRBJ1-2
ASSVAPGTGELF	TRBV9	TRBJ2-2
AWSRREVNEQF	TRBV30	TRBJ2-1
ASSMTRVPARGYT	TRBV7-8	TRBJ1-2
AISHPQGSGGYT	TRBV10-3	TRBJ1-2
ASSSSSWSSGNTIY	TRBV7-9	TRBJ1-3
ASSVVEGGTDTQY	TRBV9	TRBJ2-3
ASSILPGQGARKPQH	TRBV19	TRBJ1-5
SASKQETQY	TRBV20-1	TRBJ2-5
ASSTQTNYGYT	TRBV9	TRBJ1-2
ASSRRGEQF	TRBV3-1/TRBV3-2	TRBJ2-1
ASSPRTGSDEQF	TRBV18	TRBJ2-1
ASSLDRPGGDTEAF	TRBV5-1	TRBJ1-1